Presented here are 8 T cell receptor beta chains from one specimen sequenced in a study of identical twins. TCRdb fed the 5' RACE reads into MiXCR, producing one record per CDR3 protein. This table holds 450,000 to 600,000 distinct CDR3 sequences, about a fifth found once. The same data also went into a second study, on yellow fever vaccine responses in identical twins.

The sample was CD4+ T cells sorted from blood. The receptors were sampled from a woman aged 18-29 years in good health.

J is TRBJ2-5 and V is TRBV28; D tentatively fits TRBD1 or TRBD2 (5 bases each). Per the germline V gene, CDR1 is MDHEN and CDR2 is SYDVKM. The CDR3 contains 15 residues. The V end lost 6 bases, the J end lost 1 base, and 15 bases lay between the germline ends. The CDR3 DNA follows: TGTGCCAGCAGCACCGAGGGGCGCGTCCAAGAGACCCAGTACTTC. Its protein is CASSTEGRVQETQYF.

This clonotype was counted between two and nine times. V is TRBV10-3 and J is TRBJ2-3, with D possibly matching TRBD1 (5 bases). Trimming took off 5 bases at V and 0 bases at J, with 12 bases between the two ends. CDR3 size: 15 residues. From germline, CDR1 is ENHRY and CDR2 SYGVKD. This CDR3 is CAISTRQSSTDTQYF. For the CDR3, the DNA is TGTGCCATCAGTACGAGACAGTCTAGCACAGATACGCAGTATTTT.

This clonotype came up a few times. This chain links TRBV19 with TRBJ2-7; 8 nucleotides line up with TRBD2. Per the germline V gene, CDR1 is LNHDA and CDR2 is SQIVND (reference sequence). This CDR3 is 16 amino acids long. The trim removed 1 base at V and 2 bases at J, leaving 7 bases unmatched. CDR3 region: CASSIAGSGTTYEQYF. The CDR3 DNA follows: TGTGCCAGTAGTATAGCGGGTAGCGGGACTACCTACGAGCAGTACTTC. Filled out from reference TRBV19 and TRBJ2-7, the complete variable domain reads DGGITQSPKYLFRKEGQNVTLSCEQNLNHDAMYWYRQDPGQGLRLIYYSQIVNDFQKGDIAEGYSVSREKKESFPLTVTSAQKNPTAFYLCASSIAGSGTTYEQYFGPGTRLTVT.

This clonotype was seen at least ten times. The chain employs TRBV4-1 and TRBJ2-7; 11 bases are shared with TRBD2. The V gene end was trimmed by 4 bases and the J gene end by 7 bases; junction bases not matched to a gene: 15. Germline CDR1 reads MGHRA; CDR2 reads YSYEKL. The CDR3 is 17 residues long. The CDR3 reads CASSPGPLAGGPGEQYF. Written as DNA, the CDR3 is TGCGCCAGCAGCCCAGGTCCTCTAGCGGGAGGACCGGGGGAGCAGTACTTC.

This clonotype came up many times. The genes are TRBV12-3 or TRBV12-4 and TRBJ2-7, with 7 bases fitting TRBD2. The CDR3 totals 15 residues. V gave up 4 bases and J gave up 4 bases; unmatched junction bases: 10. CDR3 in amino acids: CASSSTGTKQYEQYF. CDR3 nucleotide sequence: TGTGCCAGCAGTTCTACCGGGACTAAGCAATACGAGCAGTACTTC.

This clonotype has a handful of counts. This chain joins TRBV10-2 and TRBJ2-3; 7 bases are shared with TRBD2. The CDR3 totals 17 residues. The germline V gene encodes CDR1 WSHSY and CDR2 SAAADI. The J segment lost 5 bases and the V segment lost 3 bases, leaving 14 bases of the junction unmatched. The CDR3 spells CASSESSLGGLGDTQYF. Here the CDR3 DNA reads TGCGCCAGCAGTGAATCCTCCTTGGGGGGGTTGGGAGATACGCAGTATTTT.

This clonotype was seen just once. The J gene is TRBJ2-7, the V gene TRBV20-1; possibly TRBD2 for D (6 bases). From germline, CDR1 is DFQATT and CDR2 SNEGSKA (reference sequence). The CDR3 loop spans 15 amino acids. Deletions cut 2 bases from V and 2 bases from J, with 16 bases between. CDR3 region: CSARRASEKTYEQYF. The CDR3 DNA reads as TGCAGTGCTAGAAGGGCTAGCGAGAAAACCTACGAGCAGTACTTC.

The chain recombines TRBV20-1 with TRBJ2-7; 10 positions agree with TRBD1. The length of the CDR3 is 16 residues. From germline, CDR1 is DFQATT and CDR2 SNEGSKA (reference sequence). The V gene end was trimmed by 1 base and the J gene end by 4 bases; junction bases not matched to a gene: 10. CDR3 sequence (DNA): TGCAGTGCTAGAGGAACGTCACCGGGACAGGGGTACGAGCAGTACGTC. Its translation is CSARGTSPGQGYEQYV.